This TCR beta chain derives from a study of T cells in Graves' hyperthyroidism and ophthalmopathy. This CDR3 comprises 14 residues. The V end was cut by 1 base, the J end by 5 bases, with 13 bases between. Germline V gene lookup returns CDR1 DFQATT and CDR2 SNEGSKA (reference sequence). Orbital computed tomography, thyroid ultrasound, serum thyroxine and TRAb, and clinical symptoms together informed the diagnoses. There were TCR beta CDR3 regions amplified from RNA transcripts. TCR CDR3 underwent first-round RT-PCR with the HTBI primer set. In TCRdb, the multiplex PCR reads were re-called with MiXCR into one record per CDR3 protein. Of under 350,000 distinct CDR3 sequences listed, under 25% were seen once; the top ten hold roughly 52%.

The source of this sequence is a woman between 45 and 65 years old with Graves' hyperthyroidism. The chain combines TRBV20-1 with TRBJ2-3, with D unresolved. Sequencing used blood. CDR3 bases: TGCAGTGCTAGAGTAAGGGTGGCAGGAGATACGCAGTATTTT. Protein sequence: CSARVRVAGDTQYF.